This T cell receptor beta chain was observed in a study of OX40 agonist ivuxolimab in advanced cancers. Across the study: An agonistic anti-OX40 (CD134) antibody, ivuxolimab, was used to treat the patients. Earlier anti-PD-1, anti-PD-L1 or anti-CTLA-4 therapy was permitted; about 44% had received some.

A remark on this clone: Antigen specificity is unknown.

Sequencing used immunoSEQ multiplex PCR; TCRdb keeps in-frame clones, though not all of them. Among over 80,000 clones listed, 80% to 90% were seen once. Study results and limitations: Researchers report that CD8+ T cells had, on average, more expanded clones than CD4+.

V lost 6 bases, J lost 6 bases, and 13 bases stayed unmatched. Looked up from germline, CDR1 is SEHNR and CDR2 is FQNEAQ (reference sequence). The CDR3 has 17 residues. This receptor was identified in an adult with an advanced solid tumor such as melanoma, head and neck, liver or kidney cancer. The material was CD4+ or CD8+ T cells sorted from blood, obtained in a trial of the OX40 agonist ivuxolimab. The chain carries TRBV7-9 and TRBJ2-1; 11 positions match TRBD2. The CDR3 sequence: CASSPGTSGWFGNEQFF. CDR3 nucleotides: TGTGCCAGCAGTCCCGGGACTAGCGGATGGTTTGGCAATGAGCAGTTCTTC.